The 28 T cell receptor beta chains reported below all come from one sample, sequenced in a study of blood T cells in healthy people across ages. A second PCR, run for about 7 to 11 cycles, used a sample-barcoded 5' primer plus a J-beta primer mix. Using its own MiXCR run on the 5' RACE reads, TCRdb lists one record per CDR3 protein. The sample has approximately 850,000 distinct CDR3 sequences; more than 40% are singletons. Sequencing used blood. All receptors derive from a man aged 60 to 69 in good health.

V gene TRBV20-1 combines with J gene TRBJ2-7, with 8 bases aligning to TRBD1. The CDR3 totals 14 residues. CDR1 is DFQATT and CDR2 is SNEGSKA in the germline V gene (reference sequence). J lost 3 bases, V lost 4 bases, and 8 bases had no gene match. The CDR3 DNA reads as TGCAGTGCTACAGCGACAGGGGTGGACTACGAGCAGTACTTC. It translates to CSATATGVDYEQYF.

The chain links TRBV18 to TRBJ2-3, with 7 bases lining up with TRBD1. This CDR3 has 16 residues. J gave up 0 bases and V 0 bases, and 3 bases lay outside the gene matches. Germline V gives CDR1 KGHSH, CDR2 LQKENI. This CDR3 reads CASSPPNRGSTDTQYF. CDR3 in DNA: TGTGCCAGCTCACCACCGAACAGGGGAAGCACAGATACGCAGTATTTT.

The chain recombines TRBV3-1 with TRBJ2-1; no clear D. The germline gives CDR1 LGHDT, CDR2 YNNKEL (reference sequence). This CDR3 has 16 residues. V was cut by 1 base and J by 6 bases, with 16 bases left in between. This CDR3 reads CASSQGLGTAPNEQFF. CDR3 nucleotides: TGTGCCAGCAGCCAAGGCCTAGGAACCGCCCCCAATGAGCAGTTCTTC.

As for this clonotype: This could be a read error, since a much larger clone is one nucleotide away. This chain joins TRBV12-3 or TRBV12-4 and TRBJ2-4; D is ambiguous. CDR3 length: 14 residues. Trimming cost V 3 bases and J 6 bases, with 12 bases left between them. The CDR3 sequence is CASSLGGNGNIQYF. DNA of the CDR3: TGTGCCAGCAGTTTGGGTGGGAACGGAAACATTCAGTACTTC.

V is TRBV7-6 and J is TRBJ2-1; TRBD2 aligns across 10 bases. The V segment lost 5 bases and the J segment 8 bases; nucleotides outside the gene matches: 15. Germline lookup yields CDR1 SGHVS and CDR2 FNYEAQ. This CDR3 is 17 amino acids long. CDR3 protein: CASSKAQRGGIWYEQFF. CDR3 in DNA: TGTGCCAGCAGCAAAGCCCAGCGGGGGGGCATTTGGTATGAGCAGTTCTTC.

This clonotype was found a few times. The gene calls are TRBV20-1 and TRBJ1-5, with D tentatively TRBD1 (5 bases). Germline CDR1 and CDR2: DFQATT and SNEGSKA (reference sequence). The CDR3 runs 14 residues. With 3 bases removed from V and 9 bases from J, the gap between germline ends came to 18 bases. CDR3 loop: CSASSGPSFSPQHF. DNA of the CDR3: TGCAGTGCTAGTTCAGGGCCGAGCTTCTCGCCCCAGCATTTT.

Notes on this clonotype: This may arise from a read error, as a much more abundant clone is one base away. The chain carries TRBV7-2 and TRBJ2-5, with TRBD2 identical over 11 bases. The CDR3 consists of 15 residues. With V trimmed by 5 bases and J by 11 bases, 13 bases remained unmatched. CDR1 and CDR2 from the germline V gene are SGHTA and FQGNSA. Written as DNA, the CDR3 is TGTGCCAGCAGCGCGACTAGCGGGGCCTACAATGAGCAGTACTTC. It translates to CASSATSGAYNEQYF.

The J gene is TRBJ2-5, the V gene TRBV27, with D perhaps given as TRBD1 or TRBD2 (5 bases each). The CDR3 runs to 14 residues. Germline CDR1 reads MNHEY; CDR2 reads SMNVEV (reference sequence). V shed 7 bases and J shed 3 bases, with 15 bases lying between them. The CDR3 nucleotides are TGTGCCAGCACCCGAGAGGGGTGGAAAGAGACCCAGTACTTC. Protein product: CASTREGWKETQYF.

This clonotype occurred once. V and J are TRBV19 and TRBJ2-5, with 8 bases that match TRBD2. This CDR3 is 15 amino acids long. J gave up 11 bases and V 5 bases, and 16 bases lay outside the gene matches. Germline lookup yields CDR1 LNHDA and CDR2 SQIVND (reference sequence). The CDR3 nucleotides read TGTGCCAGTAGTCTACGGGGGGGGGTTTACAATGAGCAGTACTTC. Amino acid sequence: CASSLRGGVYNEQYF.

The chain has TRBV5-5 and TRBJ2-6; perhaps TRBD1 as D (5 bases). V lost 4 bases and J lost 0, with 11 bases in between. Germline CDR1 and CDR2: SGHKS and YYEKEE (reference sequence). The length of the CDR3 is 16 residues. The CDR3 sequence: CASSPTDNSGANVLTF. In DNA form, the CDR3 reads TGTGCCAGCAGCCCGACAGACAACTCTGGGGCCAACGTCCTGACTTTC.

This clonotype was detected a few times. The V call is TRBV20-1, the J call TRBJ2-4; TRBD1 agrees at 11 bases. The J call may be incorrect, as the DNA end agrees better with TRBJ2-7. The CDR3 spans 14 residues. The germline V gene encodes CDR1 DFQATT and CDR2 SNEGSKA (reference sequence). The CDR3 is CSAPSGTGGYEQYF. The CDR3 DNA follows: TGCAGTGCACCTTCCGGGACAGGGGGTTACGAGCAGTACTTC.

The chain links TRBV7-2 to TRBJ2-2, with D possibly being TRBD1 (6 bases). CDR1 is SGHTA and CDR2 is FQGNSA in the germline V gene. The V and J ends lost 3 bases and 7 bases respectively, with 18 bases between them. The CDR3 contains 16 residues. The CDR3 loop is CASSLTPNRVVGELFF. For the CDR3, the DNA is TGTGCCAGCAGCTTGACCCCCAACAGGGTGGTCGGGGAGCTGTTTTTT.

This clonotype was observed a few times. The rearrangement uses TRBV9 and TRBJ1-1; D uncertain. The CDR3 consists of 14 residues. V was cut by 4 bases and J by 1 base, with 11 bases left in between. Germline-derived CDR1 and CDR2 are SGDLS and YYNGEE. The CDR3 sequence: CASSLDPGNTEAFF. The CDR3 nucleotides are TGTGCCAGCAGCTTGGACCCAGGGAACACTGAAGCTTTCTTT. The full variable domain, rest sourced from reference TRBV9 and TRBJ1-1, is DSGVTQTPKHLITATGQRVTLRCSPRSGDLSVYWYQQSLDQGLQFLIQYYNGEERAKGNILERFSAQQFPDLHSELNLSSLELGDSALYFCASSLDPGNTEAFFGQGTRLTVV.

This chain links TRBV4-3 with TRBJ2-5, with TRBD2 identical over 8 bases. Germline assignment: CDR1 LGHNA and CDR2 YSLEER. The CDR3 sequence is 18 residues long. The V and J ends lost 3 bases and 5 bases, in that order; junction bases with no gene match: 17. This CDR3 is CASSQELADFTRGETQYF. The CDR3 bases are TGCGCCAGCAGCCAGGAACTAGCGGATTTTACCCGGGGGGAGACCCAGTACTTC.

This clonotype was counted between two and nine times. At one end the junction does not follow the germline gene, possibly because of a read error. The V call is TRBV5-4, the J call TRBJ1-1, with 9 positions matching TRBD1. The CDR3 has 15 amino acids. Per germline, CDR1 SGHNT and CDR2 YYREEE (reference sequence). In DNA, the CDR3 is TGTGCTAGCAGCTCCGGACAGGGGATGAACACTGAAGCTTTCTTT. Translated, it gives CASSSGQGMNTEAFF.

This clonotype has just a few counts. The chain links TRBV20-1 to TRBJ2-1; 9 bases align to TRBD1. The germline CDR1 and CDR2 sequences are DFQATT and SNEGSKA (reference sequence). J lost 4 bases, V lost 0 bases, and 7 bases had no gene match. The CDR3 is 16 amino acids. This chain's CDR3 is CSARDVGQGKYNEQFF. CDR3 DNA: TGCAGTGCTAGAGATGTGGGACAGGGAAAGTACAATGAGCAGTTCTTC.

The chain employs TRBV6-5 and TRBJ2-4, with TRBD2 matching over 9 bases. Trimming took 4 bases from V and 13 from J; bases not matched to a gene: 14. Germline V lookup: CDR1 MNHEY, CDR2 SVGAGI. The CDR3 length is 15 residues. In DNA, the CDR3 is TGTGCCAGCAGTTTCCTGGGCGGGGGGGCGCGGGAGCAGTACTTC. This gives the protein CASSFLGGGAREQYF.

This clonotype has only a few counts. A junction boundary mismatches the germline segment, possibly from a read error. This chain links TRBV7-3 with TRBJ2-1; 8 bases map to TRBD2. Germline loops: CDR1 SGHTA, CDR2 FQGTGA. This CDR3 spans 15 amino acids. The DNA for the CDR3 is TGCGCCAGCAGCTTGATAGCGGGGTCCTACAATGAGCAGTTCTTC. Translated: CASSLIAGSYNEQFF.

The chain uses TRBV20-1 and TRBJ1-4; D remains ambiguous. The CDR3 has 13 residues. Trimming took 3 bases from V and 8 from J, leaving 13 bases between them. Germline-derived CDR1 and CDR2 are DFQATT and SNEGSKA (reference sequence). The CDR3 region has the DNA TGCAGTGCTAGGAGCGGGCACGGAGAAAAACTGTTTTTT. This translates into CSARSGHGEKLFF.

A remark on this clonotype: A single base separates this from a much larger clone, so it may be a read error. The chain joins TRBV20-1 to TRBJ1-2, with unresolved D. CDR1 is DFQATT and CDR2 is SNEGSKA in the germline V gene (reference sequence). This CDR3 is 13 amino acids long. Trimming left V 0 bases short and J 5 bases short, with 10 bases between. The CDR3 protein is CSAREHAGYGYTF. CDR3 DNA sequence: TGCAGTGCTAGAGAGCACGCGGGTTATGGCTACACCTTC.

This clonotype was picked up many times. The chain carries TRBV29-1 and TRBJ2-1; D might be TRBD1 (6 bases). The CDR3 length is 16 residues. Trimming stripped 6 bases from V and 4 bases from J, with 22 bases between. The germline gives CDR1 SQVTM, CDR2 ANQGSEA. The CDR3 bases are TGCAGCGTCCAATCGGCCGTGGGGGCGCGGTACAATGAGCAGTTCTTC. It is translated as CSVQSAVGARYNEQFF.

The chain uses TRBV28 and TRBJ2-2, with a weak D call TRBD1 (6 bases). CDR1 is MDHEN, CDR2 SYDVKM, per germline. This CDR3 has 16 amino acids. The V and J ends lost 0 bases and 0 bases respectively, with 8 bases between them. The CDR3 region has the DNA TGTGCCAGCAGTTTATGGGGGGCTCCGAACACCGGGGAGCTGTTTTTT. This translates into CASSLWGAPNTGELFF.

The chain is built from TRBV6-5 and TRBJ1-6, with TRBD1 matching 11 bases. Germline CDR1 MNHEY, CDR2 SVGAGI. The CDR3 is 14 residues long. The ends lost 6 bases at V and 10 bases at J; junction bases unmatched: 5. The CDR3 spells CASRWDRGGSPLHF. In DNA, the CDR3 is TGTGCCAGCAGGTGGGACAGGGGGGGATCACCCCTCCACTTT.

The V gene is TRBV12-3 or TRBV12-4, the J gene TRBJ1-2; D is ambiguous. With 6 bases removed from V and 11 bases from J, the gap between germline ends came to 13 bases. CDR3 length: 11 amino acids. Here the CDR3 reads CASRGIWGYTF. The CDR3 DNA reads as TGTGCCAGCAGGGGGATTTGGGGTTACACCTTC.

A note on this clonotype: One end of the junction fails to match germline, which may point to a read error. The chain employs TRBV5-1 and TRBJ2-2; unclear D gene. The CDR3 is 14 amino acids. Germline V gene data show CDR1 as SGHRS and CDR2 as YFSETQ. CDR3: CVSSLAGNTGELFF. CDR3 DNA sequence: TGCGTCAGCAGCTTAGCAGGGAACACCGGGGAGCTGTTTTTT.

The chain is built from TRBV29-1 and TRBJ2-1, with D maybe TRBD2 (6 bases). CDR3 length: 12 amino acids. From germline, CDR1 is SQVTM and CDR2 ANQGSEA. The V gene lost 4 bases and the J gene lost 6 bases, with 10 bases spanning the gap. CDR3 residues: CSVGGDVNEQFF. The CDR3 bases are TGCAGCGTTGGGGGGGATGTCAATGAGCAGTTCTTC.

The CDR3 here is CSVAPSGATDTQYF. CDR3 nucleotides: TGCAGCGTCGCACCTAGCGGGGCCACAGATACGCAGTATTTT. V is TRBV29-1 and J is TRBJ2-3; 9 bases fit TRBD2. From germline, CDR1 is SQVTM and CDR2 ANQGSEA. The CDR3 runs 14 residues. V lost 6 bases to trimming and J lost 2 bases; unmatched junction nucleotides: 6.

This clonotype was seen more than once but under ten times. This chain uses TRBV7-6 with TRBJ1-5; a weak D match, TRBD1 (5 bases). Trimming shortened V by 1 base and J by 2 bases, and 18 bases separated the two germline ends. Germline V gene sequence: CDR1 SGHVS, CDR2 FNYEAQ. This CDR3 spans 18 amino acids. CDR3 bases: TGTGCCAGCAGCTTAGTGGGCCAGGGAAGTTCCGGCAATCAGCCCCAGCATTTT. Amino acids: CASSLVGQGSSGNQPQHF.